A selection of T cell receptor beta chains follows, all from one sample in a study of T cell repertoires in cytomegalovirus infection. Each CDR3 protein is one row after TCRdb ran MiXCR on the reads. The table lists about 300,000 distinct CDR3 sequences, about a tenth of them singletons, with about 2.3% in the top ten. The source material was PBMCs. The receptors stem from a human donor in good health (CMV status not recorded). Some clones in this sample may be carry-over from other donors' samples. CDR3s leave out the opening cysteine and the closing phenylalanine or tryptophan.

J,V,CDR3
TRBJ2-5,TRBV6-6,ASLRTVNQETQY
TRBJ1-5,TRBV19,ASSWGRQGVPPQPQH
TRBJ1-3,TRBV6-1,ASGDPRSGNTIY
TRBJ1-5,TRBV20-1,SARDGKGLGINQPQH
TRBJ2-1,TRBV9,ASSDTSGGFNEQF
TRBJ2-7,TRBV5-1,ASSSGDSFYEQY
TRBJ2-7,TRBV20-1,SARRAGRESRSEQY
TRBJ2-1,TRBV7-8,ASSTQSPGDSYNEQF
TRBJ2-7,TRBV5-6,ASSLGRSYEQY
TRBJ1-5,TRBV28,ASSSPDRSNQPQH
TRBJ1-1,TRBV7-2,ASSLEQGMRAEAF
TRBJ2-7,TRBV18,ASSPRADSYEQY
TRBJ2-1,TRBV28,ASSLYQGQPRNEQF
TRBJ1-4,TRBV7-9,ASSIEGQSATNEKLF
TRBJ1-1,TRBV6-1,ASSLQGLGLTITEAF